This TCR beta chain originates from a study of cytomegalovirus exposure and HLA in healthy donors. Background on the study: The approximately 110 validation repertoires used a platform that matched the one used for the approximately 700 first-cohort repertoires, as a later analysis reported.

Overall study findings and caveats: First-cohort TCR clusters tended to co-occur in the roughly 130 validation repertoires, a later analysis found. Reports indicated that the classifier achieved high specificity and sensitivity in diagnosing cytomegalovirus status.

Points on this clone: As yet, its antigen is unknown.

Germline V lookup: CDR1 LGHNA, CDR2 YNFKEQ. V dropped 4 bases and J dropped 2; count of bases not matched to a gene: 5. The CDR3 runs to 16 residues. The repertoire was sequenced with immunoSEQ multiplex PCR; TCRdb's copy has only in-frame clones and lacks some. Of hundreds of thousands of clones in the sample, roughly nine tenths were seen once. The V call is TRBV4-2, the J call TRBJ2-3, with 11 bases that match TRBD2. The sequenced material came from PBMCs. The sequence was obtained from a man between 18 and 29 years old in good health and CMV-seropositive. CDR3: CASSPRLAGYTDTQYF. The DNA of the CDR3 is TGTGCCAGCAGCCCCAGACTAGCGGGATACACAGATACGCAGTATTTT.